The 2 T cell receptor beta chains given below trace back to one sample, sequenced in a study of technical replicates of blood from a handful of donors. Here immunoSEQ multiplex PCR was the method, and the copy in TCRdb shows in-frame clones only, minus some. Here the sample spans roughly 45,000 clones, 92% being singletons. Sequenced: PBMCs. The receptors were sampled from a human donor in good health. Some clones in this sample may be carry-over from other donors' samples.

The rearrangement joins TRBV7-2 to TRBJ2-3; tentatively, D is TRBD2 (5 bases). The germline V gene has CDR1 SGHTA and CDR2 FQGNSA. V was clipped by 5 bases and J by 0 bases, with 12 bases between them. CDR3 size: 15 residues. The CDR3 sequence is CASSTRAASTDTQYF. CDR3 nucleotides: TGTGCCAGCAGCACAAGAGCGGCTAGCACAGATACGCAGTATTTT.

The V call is TRBV15, the J call TRBJ1-5, with TRBD1 matching over 8 bases. V was clipped by 6 bases and J by 2 bases; unmatched bases: 6. Germline V gene lookup returns CDR1 LNHNV and CDR2 YYDKDF (reference sequence). The CDR3 runs to 15 residues. The CDR3 DNA is TGTGCCACCAGGCCTGACAGGGGAGGCAATCAGCCCCAGCATTTT. Translation: CATRPDRGGNQPQHF.